What follows describes a single TCR beta chain. Following extraction, RNA underwent reverse transcription to cDNA, which served as the sequencing template. Repertoires were generated with immunoSEQ multiplex PCR, while TCRdb's copy carries only in-frame clones and drops some. The sample includes more than 95,000 clones, about two fifths of them seen just once. This sample is drawn from a study of CD8+ T cells in alopecia areata. CDR3 size: 15 residues. Germline CDR1 and CDR2: GTSNPN and SVGIG (reference sequence). Trimming removed 1 base from V and 4 bases from J, with 13 bases in between. J is TRBJ2-2 and V is TRBV30, with a possible D match to TRBD2 (6 bases). Sequencing used CD4+ T cells sorted from blood. This TCR came from a human donor with alopecia areata. The CDR3 region is CAWSAEGLVTGELFF. The CDR3 region has the DNA TGTGCCTGGAGTGCGGAGGGTCTGGTCACCGGGGAGCTGTTTTTT. The whole variable domain, remainder taken from reference TRBV30 and TRBJ2-2, is SQTIHQWPATLVQPVGSPLSLECTVEGTSNPNLYWYRQAAGRGLQLLFYSVGIGQISSEVPQNLSASRPQDRQFILSSKKLLLSDSGFYLCAWSAEGLVTGELFFGEGSRLTVL.